The next 12 T cell receptor beta chains were all read from a single sample in a study of beta chain features in type 1 diabetes. Every bit of the isolated RNA underwent reverse transcription, so sequencing read expressed TCRB transcripts. Clones were sequenced by immunoSEQ multiplex PCR, and TCRdb holds only the in-frame ones, with some missing. This table has over 700,000 clones, roughly 16% appearing once. Source material: naive CD4+ T cells from blood. Source of these receptors: a woman in her late teens or twenties in good health.

The sample holds a few counts of this clone. This rearrangement joins TRBV14 to TRBJ2-7, with 15 nucleotides matching TRBD2. This CDR3 spans 16 amino acids. Trimming removed 1 base from V and 4 bases from J; junction bases left unmatched: 2. The germline gives CDR1 SGHDN, CDR2 FVKESK. For the CDR3, the DNA is TGTGCCAGCAGCCAAGTTGGGACTAGCGGGAGGTACGAGCAGTACTTC. It specifies CASSQVGTSGRYEQYF.

This clone was counted only a few times. This chain joins TRBV5-4 and TRBJ2-1; D is perhaps TRBD2 (5 bases). CDR1 SGHNT and CDR2 YYREEE come from the germline V gene (reference sequence). This CDR3 contains 17 residues. V lost 4 bases and J lost 0, with 17 bases in between. CDR3 loop: CASSPMTTSSSYNEQFF. DNA for the CDR3: TGTGCCAGCAGCCCGATGACTACGTCGAGCTCCTACAATGAGCAGTTCTTC. Looking up the rest from reference TRBV5-4 and TRBJ2-1 gives the full variable domain: ETGVTQSPTHLIKTRGQQVTLRCSSQSGHNTVSWYQQALGQGPQFIFQYYREEENGRGNFPPRFSGLQFPNYSSELNVNALELDDSALYLCASSPMTTSSSYNEQFFGPGTRLTVL.

This clone appeared a few times. This chain uses TRBV20-1 with TRBJ2-7, with 11 nucleotides matching TRBD2. CDR3 length: 11 residues. Germline CDR1 is DFQATT and CDR2 is SNEGSKA (reference sequence). V was clipped by 4 bases and J by 9 bases; unmatched bases: 2. Written as DNA, the CDR3 is TGCAGTGCTACGGGACTAGCGGTGCAGTACTTC. Its translation is CSATGLAVQYF.

The chain employs TRBV7-9 and TRBJ2-2; tentative D call: TRBD1 (6 bases). V shed 11 bases and J shed 5 bases, with 12 bases lying between them. There are 12 residues in the CDR3. Germline-derived CDR1 and CDR2 are SEHNR and FQNEAQ (reference sequence). Here the CDR3 reads CAPQDRTGELFF. Written as DNA, the CDR3 is TGTGCCCCTCAGGACAGAACCGGGGAGCTGTTTTTT.

This sequence joins TRBV7-9 and TRBJ1-5; D might be TRBD1 (6 bases). Germline assignment: CDR1 SEHNR and CDR2 FQNEAQ (reference sequence). The V and J ends lost 1 base and 0 bases respectively, with 7 bases between them. The CDR3 is 15 amino acids. CDR3 sequence: CASSLEGVSNQPQHF. DNA for the CDR3: TGTGCCAGCAGCTTAGAGGGGGTTAGCAATCAGCCCCAGCATTTT.

This clone occurred a few times. This chain connects TRBV28 to TRBJ2-7, with 7 bases fitting TRBD2. This CDR3 contains 16 residues. Trimming cost V 1 base and J 2 bases; bases outside gene matches: 8. The germline CDR1 and CDR2 sequences are MDHEN and SYDVKM. The CDR3 loop reads CASSLLGLQRPYEQYF. CDR3 bases: TGTGCCAGCAGTTTATTGGGACTACAACGGCCCTACGAGCAGTACTTC.

This clone was counted a few times. This chain connects TRBV5-1 to TRBJ2-3; D unclear. The CDR3 has 13 amino acids. Trimming cost V 7 bases and J 1 base, with 10 bases left between them. Germline CDR1 is SGHRS and CDR2 is YFSETQ. The CDR3, as DNA: TGCGCCAGCTCAAACGGTGGCACAGATACGCAGTATTTT. Translating it yields CASSNGGTDTQYF.

The chain employs TRBV4-2 and TRBJ2-3, with 16 bases aligning to TRBD2. V lost 0 bases to trimming and J lost 4 bases; unmatched junction nucleotides: 7. Germline CDR1 reads LGHNA; CDR2 reads YNFKEQ. The CDR3 consists of 19 residues. The CDR3 DNA is TGTGCCAGCAGCCAAGACTCGGGACTAGCGGGAGGGGGCGCAGATACGCAGTATTTT. Its translation is CASSQDSGLAGGGADTQYF.

The chain joins TRBV19 to TRBJ1-5; TRBD1 agrees at 7 bases. Germline V gene data show CDR1 as LNHDA and CDR2 as SQIVND (reference sequence). This CDR3 is 15 amino acids long. The V segment lost 5 bases and the J segment 6 bases; nucleotides outside the gene matches: 10. The CDR3 DNA reads TGTGCCAGTAGTCCTACCCCCCGACAGGGTCAGCCCCAGCATTTT. This encodes CASSPTPRQGQPQHF.

The chain employs TRBV28 and TRBJ2-1; TRBD2 matches 9 bases. In germline, CDR1 is MDHEN, CDR2 SYDVKM. The CDR3 is 15 amino acids. The V segment lost 2 bases and the J segment 5 bases; nucleotides outside the gene matches: 4. This chain's CDR3 is CASSLRAGGNNEQFF. In DNA form, the CDR3 reads TGTGCCAGCAGTTTACGGGCGGGAGGGAACAATGAGCAGTTCTTC.

This clone was counted between two and nine times. The chain links TRBV28 to TRBJ2-1, with D possibly being TRBD2 (6 bases). CDR3 length: 15 amino acids. Germline assignment: CDR1 MDHEN and CDR2 SYDVKM. V lost 5 bases and J lost 2, with 13 bases in between. The CDR3 bases are TGTGCCAGCAGTAAAGCGGGCTTGACCTACAATGAGCAGTTCTTC. Its translation is CASSKAGLTYNEQFF.

This clone has only a few counts. The rearrangement links TRBV5-1 to TRBJ1-2; D is possibly TRBD1 (5 bases). Germline CDR1 reads SGHRS; CDR2 reads YFSETQ. Trimming took off 0 bases at V and 7 bases at J, with 13 bases between the two ends. The CDR3 runs 14 residues. CDR3: CASSLDPGTIGYTF. The CDR3 coding sequence is TGCGCCAGCAGCTTGGATCCGGGGACCATTGGCTACACCTTC.